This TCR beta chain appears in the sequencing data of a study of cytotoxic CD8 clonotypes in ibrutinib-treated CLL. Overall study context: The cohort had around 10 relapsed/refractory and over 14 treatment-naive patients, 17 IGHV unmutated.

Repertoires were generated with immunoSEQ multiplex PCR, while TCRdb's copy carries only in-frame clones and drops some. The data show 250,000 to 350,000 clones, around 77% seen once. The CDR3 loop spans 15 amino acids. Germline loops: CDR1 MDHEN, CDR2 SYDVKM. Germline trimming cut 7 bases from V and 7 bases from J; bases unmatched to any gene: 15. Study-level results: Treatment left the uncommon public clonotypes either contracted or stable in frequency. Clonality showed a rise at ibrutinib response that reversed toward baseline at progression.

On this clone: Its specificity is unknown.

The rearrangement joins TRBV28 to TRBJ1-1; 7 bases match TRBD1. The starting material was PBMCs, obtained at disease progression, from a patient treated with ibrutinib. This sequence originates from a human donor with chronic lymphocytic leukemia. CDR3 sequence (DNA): TGTGCCAGCAAAGCAGGGACAGTTCTCTTTAATGAAGCTTTCTTT. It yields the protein CASKAGTVLFNEAFF. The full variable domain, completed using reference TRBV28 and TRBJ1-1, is DVKVTQSSRYLVKRTGEKVFLECVQDMDHENMFWYRQDPGLGLRLIYFSYDVKMKEKGDIPEGYSVSREKKERFSLILESASTNQTSMYLCASKAGTVLFNEAFFGQGTRLTVV.